The entry below describes one T cell receptor beta chain. This specimen belongs to a study of blood T cell repertoires in COVID-19. The CDR3 spans 14 residues. Between the trimmed V and J ends, which lost 4 bases and 3 bases, there was a span of 15 bases. Germline V gives CDR1 SQVTM, CDR2 ANQGSEA. In the original workflow: For nucleated cells, counts were estimated from reference gene primer amplification. Some clones are missing from TCRdb's copy, which holds only in-frame ones; the method was immunoSEQ multiplex PCR. That table is the source of V, J and clone size, and D and trimming were worked out from the DNA. Of some 240,000 clones listed, about nine tenths are singletons.

Sequencing was performed on peripheral blood. The receptor was derived from a man between 60 and 70 years old who had recovered from COVID-19. The chain carries TRBV29-1 and TRBJ1-2, with D possibly matching TRBD1 (5 bases). The CDR3 sequence: CSVGHGGVDYGYTF. CDR3 nucleotide sequence: TGCAGCGTTGGCCATGGGGGGGTGGACTATGGCTACACCTTC.